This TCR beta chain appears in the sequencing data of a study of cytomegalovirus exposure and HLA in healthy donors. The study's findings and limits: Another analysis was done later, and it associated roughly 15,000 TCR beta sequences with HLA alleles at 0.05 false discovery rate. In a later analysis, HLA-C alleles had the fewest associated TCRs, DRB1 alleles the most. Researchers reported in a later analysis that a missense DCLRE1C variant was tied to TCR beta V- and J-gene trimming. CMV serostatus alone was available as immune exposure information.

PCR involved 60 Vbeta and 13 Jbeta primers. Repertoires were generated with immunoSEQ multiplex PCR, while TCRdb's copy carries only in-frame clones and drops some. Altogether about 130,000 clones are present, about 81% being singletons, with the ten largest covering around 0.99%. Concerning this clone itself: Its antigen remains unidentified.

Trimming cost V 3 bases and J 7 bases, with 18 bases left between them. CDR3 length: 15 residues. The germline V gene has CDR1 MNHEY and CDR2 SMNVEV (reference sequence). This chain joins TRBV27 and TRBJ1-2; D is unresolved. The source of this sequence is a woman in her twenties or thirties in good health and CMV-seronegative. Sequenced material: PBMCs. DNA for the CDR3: TGTGCCAGCAGTTTTAGTTCAGGTCACATCGGTGGCTACACCTTC. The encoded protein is CASSFSSGHIGGYTF.